What follows are 28 T cell receptor beta chains derived from one specimen sequenced in a study of T cell responses to AZD1222 COVID-19 vaccine. Data came from immunoSEQ multiplex PCR; TCRdb stores just in-frame clones and leaves some out. The sample holds about 130,000 clones; roughly 88% are singletons and the top ten take approximately 8%. The sequences come from peripheral blood, collected on day 0 of AZD1222 vaccination. These receptor sequences come from an adult in good health.

The chain uses TRBV19 and TRBJ1-2; tentatively, D is TRBD1 (5 bases). CDR3 length equals 15 residues. The V gene's germline CDR1 is LNHDA and CDR2 SQIVND (reference sequence). Trimming took off 7 bases at V and 2 bases at J, with 17 bases between the two ends. The CDR3 loop reads CASTPGGQINYGYTF. For the CDR3, the DNA is TGTGCCAGTACCCCAGGAGGACAAATCAACTATGGCTACACCTTC. Variable domain in full (rest from reference TRBV19 and TRBJ1-2): DGGITQSPKYLFRKEGQNVTLSCEQNLNHDAMYWYRQDPGQGLRLIYYSQIVNDFQKGDIAEGYSVSREKKESFPLTVTSAQKNPTAFYLCASTPGGQINYGYTFGSGTRLTVV.

This sequence joins TRBV18 and TRBJ2-3; 10 positions match TRBD1. The germline CDR1 and CDR2 sequences are KGHSH and LQKENI. V gave up 3 bases and J gave up 4 bases; unmatched junction bases: 1. The CDR3 is 14 residues long. CDR3 coding DNA: TGTGCCAGCTCACCGACAGGGGGCCCAGATACGCAGTATTTT. Translated: CASSPTGGPDTQYF.

V is TRBV27 and J is TRBJ1-4; no definite D call. The CDR3 spans 15 residues. The V end lost 7 bases, the J end lost 1 base, and 13 bases lay between the germline ends. Germline V gene sequence: CDR1 MNHEY, CDR2 SMNVEV (reference sequence). The CDR3 nucleotides read TGTGCCAGCAAACCAAGCCGGGAAACTAATGAAAAACTGTTTTTT. This translates into CASKPSRETNEKLFF.

The chain couples TRBV20-1 to TRBJ2-1; D call uncertain. CDR1 DFQATT and CDR2 SNEGSKA come from the germline V gene (reference sequence). The CDR3 length is 15 residues. The V end lost 3 bases, the J end lost 1 base, and 13 bases lay between the germline ends. The CDR3 sequence is CSASFRRRSYNEQFF. CDR3 DNA sequence: TGCAGTGCTAGTTTTCGGCGGCGGTCCTACAATGAGCAGTTCTTC.

This clone was picked up a small number of times. This chain joins TRBV5-1 and TRBJ2-3, with 11 bases that match TRBD1. The junction had 7 bases not matched to a gene; V was cut back by 4 bases and J by 6 bases. Germline V lookup: CDR1 SGHRS, CDR2 YFSETQ. The CDR3 consists of 15 residues. CDR3 in DNA: TGCGCCAGCAGCAGCGCCGGGACAGGGGGGGATACGCAGTATTTT. Encoded protein: CASSSAGTGGDTQYF. Together with reference TRBV5-1 and TRBJ2-3, the CDR3 gives the full variable domain: KAGVTQTPRYLIKTRGQQVTLSCSPISGHRSVSWYQQTPGQGLQFLFEYFSETQRNKGNFPGRFSGRQFSNSRSEMNVSTLELGDSALYLCASSSAGTGGDTQYFGPGTRLTVL.

As concerns this clone: The identical CDR3 is also encoded by other nucleotide sequences in the sample. The chain has TRBV5-1 and TRBJ2-7; TRBD1 aligns across 10 bases. The CDR3 sequence is 14 residues long. In germline, CDR1 is SGHRS, CDR2 YFSETQ. V dropped 3 bases and J dropped 2; count of bases not matched to a gene: 2. The DNA of the CDR3 is TGCGCCAGCAGCTCCGGGACAGGGGCCTACGAGCAGTACTTC. Translated: CASSSGTGAYEQYF.

This chain connects TRBV4-1 to TRBJ2-7; tentatively, D is TRBD2 (5 bases). From germline, CDR1 is MGHRA and CDR2 YSYEKL. This CDR3 is 13 amino acids long. With 1 base removed from V and 2 bases from J, the gap between germline ends came to 6 bases. In DNA, the CDR3 is TGCGCCAGCAGCCAAGTCGGGACCTACGAGCAGTACTTC. Its translation: CASSQVGTYEQYF.

This clone has a handful of counts. The chain carries TRBV3-1 (or the pseudogene TRBV3-2) and TRBJ2-7; TRBD2 agrees at 9 bases. V dropped 4 bases and J dropped 10; count of bases not matched to a gene: 14. The CDR3 has 15 amino acids. From germline, CDR1 is LGHDT and CDR2 YNNKEL (reference sequence). DNA for the CDR3: TGTGCCAGCAGCCCCCGCGGGGGGGCGAGCCCCGATCAGTACTTC. It encodes CASSPRGGASPDQYF.

There are a few counts of this clone. This chain uses TRBV29-1 with TRBJ1-5, with 7 bases fitting TRBD1. The CDR3 consists of 14 residues. The trim removed 2 bases at V and 7 bases at J, leaving 8 bases unmatched. Per the germline V gene, CDR1 is SQVTM and CDR2 is ANQGSEA. The DNA of the CDR3 is TGCAGCGTTGAACAGGGGGGGTTAGGGCAGCCCCAGCATTTT. This sequence encodes CSVEQGGLGQPQHF. The variable domain in full, completed from reference TRBV29-1 and TRBJ1-5, reads SAVISQKPSRDICQRGTSLTIQCQVDSQVTMMFWYRQQPGQSLTLIATANQGSEATYESGFVIDKFPISRPNLTFSTLTVSNMSPEDSSIYLCSVEQGGLGQPQHFGDGTRLSIL.

The chain employs TRBV29-1 and TRBJ1-1; D is unresolved. CDR3 length: 15 amino acids. The ends were cut back, 7 bases at V and 1 base at J, with 19 bases in the middle. Germline CDR1 and CDR2: SQVTM and ANQGSEA. The CDR3 sequence is CSATETLSRNTEAFF. For the CDR3, the DNA is TGCAGCGCTACCGAGACGCTGAGCAGGAACACTGAAGCTTTCTTT.

The chain is built from TRBV28 and TRBJ1-1; D is ambiguous. Germline loops: CDR1 MDHEN, CDR2 SYDVKM. Trimming removed 6 bases from V and 8 bases from J, with 13 bases in between. This CDR3 region has 12 residues. The CDR3 sequence: CASSLLRLEAFF. Written as DNA, the CDR3 is TGTGCCAGCAGCCTCCTCAGGTTGGAAGCTTTCTTT.

The V and J genes are TRBV5-4 and TRBJ2-5, with D perhaps matching TRBD2 (6 bases). In germline, CDR1 is SGHNT, CDR2 YYREEE (reference sequence). The CDR3 is 15 residues long. Trimming cost V 4 bases and J 5 bases, with 18 bases left between them. CDR3 region: CASSRRDRGGETQYF. The CDR3 DNA follows: TGTGCCAGCAGCCGCCGGGACCGCGGAGGGGAGACCCAGTACTTC.

The V gene is TRBV5-1, the J gene TRBJ1-6, with D maybe TRBD1 (6 bases). V was trimmed by 7 bases and J by 4 bases, leaving 18 bases between them. This CDR3 comprises 16 residues. The germline V gene encodes CDR1 SGHRS and CDR2 YFSETQ. CDR3: CASGLQGGDYNSPLHF. CDR3 sequence (DNA): TGCGCCAGCGGCCTACAGGGAGGGGATTATAATTCACCCCTCCACTTT.

The CDR3 DNA is TGTGCCAGCAGCCCGGGGACTAGCGAGGGAGATACGCAGTATTTT. This sequence encodes CASSPGTSEGDTQYF. The chain links TRBV28 to TRBJ2-3, with TRBD2 identical over 10 bases. V shed 6 bases, J shed 5 bases, and the junction held 8 bases outside the gene matches. The germline CDR1 and CDR2 sequences are MDHEN and SYDVKM. This CDR3 has 15 amino acids.

V and J are TRBV12-3 or TRBV12-4 and TRBJ1-5; D is ambiguous. With 5 bases removed from V and 3 bases from J, the gap between germline ends came to 5 bases. The CDR3 loop spans 12 amino acids. The CDR3 sequence: CASSPNNQPQHF. The CDR3 DNA reads as TGTGCCAGCAGTCCCAACAATCAGCCCCAGCATTTT.

This clone turned up a few times. The chain combines TRBV10-3 with TRBJ2-7; TRBD1 matches at 8 bases. The V gene end was trimmed by 6 bases and the J gene end by 5 bases; junction bases not matched to a gene: 0. The CDR3 has 11 amino acids. The germline V gene encodes CDR1 ENHRY and CDR2 SYGVKD. CDR3 in amino acids: CAIRGQDEQYF. CDR3 DNA sequence: TGTGCCATCAGGGGACAGGACGAGCAGTACTTC.

The rearrangement joins TRBV2 to TRBJ1-3; D might be TRBD1 (6 bases). The germline V gene has CDR1 SNHLY and CDR2 FYNNEI. This CDR3 comprises 17 residues. The germline V and J ends were trimmed by 3 bases and 0 bases, with 15 bases remaining between them. CDR3 DNA: TGTGCCAGCAGTGATACGGGGGGCCCCAGCTCTGGAAACACCATATATTTT. Translating it yields CASSDTGGPSSGNTIYF. Complete variable domain (other parts from reference TRBV2 and TRBJ1-3): EPEVTQTPSHQVTQMGQEVILRCVPISNHLYFYWYRQILGQKVEFLVSFYNNEISEKSEIFDDQFSVERPDGSNFTLKIRSTKLEDSAMYFCASSDTGGPSSGNTIYFGEGSWLTVV.

V and J are TRBV5-1 and TRBJ2-5; D not certain. The CDR3 sequence is 13 residues long. The V gene's germline CDR1 is SGHRS and CDR2 YFSETQ. The V and J ends lost 0 bases and 5 bases respectively, with 8 bases between them. CDR3: CASSLEWAETQYF. The CDR3 DNA is TGCGCCAGCAGCTTGGAATGGGCCGAGACCCAGTACTTC. Combining the CDR3 with reference TRBV5-1 and TRBJ2-5 gives the whole variable domain KAGVTQTPRYLIKTRGQQVTLSCSPISGHRSVSWYQQTPGQGLQFLFEYFSETQRNKGNFPGRFSGRQFSNSRSEMNVSTLELGDSALYLCASSLEWAETQYFGPGTRLLVL.

The chain recombines TRBV19 with TRBJ1-6; possible D gene TRBD1, 5 bases. This CDR3 contains 15 residues. Germline CDR1 reads LNHDA; CDR2 reads SQIVND (reference sequence). The V end lost 4 bases, the J end lost 6 bases, and 13 bases lay between the germline ends. In nucleotides, the CDR3 is TGTGCCAGTAGTACCCTGGGACGGCTTAATTCACCCCTCCACTTT. This encodes CASSTLGRLNSPLHF.

The gene calls are TRBV20-1 and TRBJ2-3; 7 bases agree with TRBD2. Per the germline V gene, CDR1 is DFQATT and CDR2 is SNEGSKA (reference sequence). The junction had 4 bases not matched to a gene; V was cut back by 2 bases and J by 11 bases. The CDR3 covers 11 residues. The CDR3 DNA reads as TGCAGTGCTAGACGGGGGGAACGGCAGTATTTT. Translated, it gives CSARRGERQYF.

The chain has TRBV10-3 and TRBJ2-7; 7 positions agree with TRBD1. The J segment lost 5 bases and the V segment lost 10 bases, leaving 8 bases of the junction unmatched. CDR1 and CDR2 from the germline V gene are ENHRY and SYGVKD. CDR3 size: 12 residues. The CDR3 DNA sequence: TGTGCCACTAGGGGGCCAGGACACGAGCAGTACTTC. Translated: CATRGPGHEQYF.

In its sample, this clone was seen once. V is TRBV11-2 and J is TRBJ1-2, with 10 bases fitting TRBD1. After removal of 4 bases from V and 1 base from J, the junction contained 9 bases not matched to a gene. Germline CDR1 reads SGHAT; CDR2 reads FQNNGV. The CDR3 length is 17 residues. CDR3 sequence reads: CASSSHEGQGDNYGYTF. The DNA of the CDR3 is TGTGCCAGCAGCTCCCACGAAGGACAGGGGGATAACTATGGCTACACCTTC. The entire variable domain, with the rest obtained from reference TRBV11-2 and TRBJ1-2, is as follows: EAGVAQSPRYKIIEKRQSVAFWCNPISGHATLYWYQQILGQGPKLLIQFQNNGVVDDSQLPKDRFSAERLKGVDSTLKIQPAKLEDSAVYLCASSSHEGQGDNYGYTFGSGTRLTVV.

The rearrangement uses TRBV2 and TRBJ2-5; TRBD2 aligns across 8 bases. Germline lookup yields CDR1 SNHLY and CDR2 FYNNEI. J was trimmed by 6 bases and V by 2 bases; bases with no gene match: 8. The CDR3 consists of 15 residues. The CDR3 bases are TGTGCCAGCAGTGAAAAGCGGGGGTTCCCAAAGACCCAGTACTTC. Translating it yields CASSEKRGFPKTQYF.

The CDR3 DNA reads as TGTGCCAGCAGTTTATCGGCGGGTGACTATGGCTACACCTTC. This translates into CASSLSAGDYGYTF. The rearrangement uses TRBV28 and TRBJ1-2; D gene unclear. V lost 1 base and J 3 bases, leaving 9 bases between the germline ends. In germline, CDR1 is MDHEN, CDR2 SYDVKM. This CDR3 region has 14 residues.

The V call is TRBV5-1, the J call TRBJ2-5, with 9 bases identical to TRBD1. The J segment lost 0 bases and the V segment lost 6 bases, leaving 6 bases of the junction unmatched. Germline V gene sequence: CDR1 SGHRS, CDR2 YFSETQ. CDR3 length equals 15 residues. The CDR3 reads CASTRTGDYQETQYF. In DNA, the CDR3 is TGCGCCAGCACTAGGACAGGGGATTACCAAGAGACCCAGTACTTC.

The rearrangement links TRBV14 to TRBJ2-7, with 9 bases fitting TRBD2. Germline V gene data show CDR1 as SGHDN and CDR2 as FVKESK. CDR3 length: 14 residues. Trimming took 2 bases from V and 5 from J; bases not matched to a gene: 4. CDR3 amino acids: CASSQTAGGDEQYF. The CDR3 DNA is TGTGCCAGCAGCCAAACAGCGGGAGGTGACGAGCAGTACTTC.

This chain uses TRBV25-1 with TRBJ1-2; maybe TRBD1 (5 bases). Trimming took 2 bases from V and 4 from J, leaving 11 bases between them. The CDR3 is 14 amino acids. Germline V gene sequence: CDR1 MGHDK, CDR2 SYGVNS. CDR3 region: CASSETGTGYGYTF. The DNA for the CDR3 is TGTGCCAGCAGTGAAACCGGGACCGGCTATGGCTACACCTTC.

The chain couples TRBV28 to TRBJ1-2, with a tentative D call TRBD1 (5 bases). This CDR3 is built from 14 residues. Germline lookup yields CDR1 MDHEN and CDR2 SYDVKM. V lost 2 bases, J lost 2 bases, and 9 bases lay in between. The CDR3 spells CASSLRQKNYGYTF. The CDR3 DNA follows: TGTGCCAGCAGTTTACGACAGAAAAACTATGGCTACACCTTC.